The subject of this entry is one T cell receptor (beta chain). Its antigen remains unidentified. Clones were read by immunoSEQ multiplex PCR, and TCRdb kept only the in-frame ones, dropping some. The sample holds around 10,000 clones; roughly 60% are singletons and the top ten take 18%. V was cut by 4 bases and J by 7 bases, with 11 bases left in between. CDR1 is LNHDA, CDR2 SQIVND, per germline (reference sequence). This CDR3 is built from 13 residues. This sample is drawn from a study of immune cell composition in non-small cell lung cancer. Study background: Histologic subtype was mainly adenocarcinoma or squamous cell carcinoma.

Study-level findings and limits: Top 10 clone scores and clonality were higher in squamous than adenocarcinoma.

This clonotype was sampled from a human donor with non-small cell lung cancer. The chain recombines TRBV19 with TRBJ2-1, with D possibly matching TRBD2 (5 bases). Sequencing input: lung tumor tissue. CDR3 residues: CASSSYTRNEQFF. The DNA of the CDR3 is TGTGCCAGTAGTAGCTACACTAGAAATGAGCAGTTCTTC.